The 26 T cell receptor beta chains below come from one sample, sequenced in a study of T cell responses to AZD1222 COVID-19 vaccine. Only in-frame clones appear in the TCRdb table, and some are missing; sequencing was by immunoSEQ multiplex PCR. The sample holds fewer than 150,000 clones; around 86% are singletons and the top ten take around 1.2%. The sequencing used peripheral blood, collected on day 0 of AZD1222 vaccination. These receptors were taken from an adult in good health.

The V and J genes are TRBV5-1 and TRBJ2-5; possibly TRBD2 for D (5 bases). Germline assignment: CDR1 SGHRS and CDR2 YFSETQ. This CDR3 has 12 residues. V was trimmed by 4 bases and J by 2 bases, leaving 6 bases between them. CDR3 bases: TGCGCCAGCAGCACGGGGCAAGAGACCCAGTACTTC. Translated, it gives CASSTGQETQYF.

This clone appeared a single time. The chain is built from TRBV2 and TRBJ2-4, with D uncertain. The germline V and J ends were trimmed by 6 bases and 0 bases, with 15 bases remaining between them. Germline V gene sequence: CDR1 SNHLY, CDR2 FYNNEI. CDR3 size: 16 residues. CDR3 DNA: TGTGCCAGCAGGAGCAGACAACAACTAGCCAAAAACATTCAGTACTTC. Its translation is CASRSRQQLAKNIQYF.

V usage is TRBV7-9 and J usage is TRBJ2-7, with a possible D match to TRBD1 (5 bases). Trimming left V 8 bases short and J 7 bases short, with 12 bases between. From germline, CDR1 is SEHNR and CDR2 FQNEAQ (reference sequence). The CDR3 totals 11 residues. The CDR3 loop is CASARDREQYF. DNA of the CDR3: TGTGCCAGCGCCAGGGATAGGGAGCAGTACTTC. The variable domain in full, completed from reference TRBV7-9 and TRBJ2-7, reads DTGVSQNPRHKITKRGQNVTFRCDPISEHNRLYWYRQTLGQGPEFLTYFQNEAQLEKSRLLSDRFSAERPKGSFSTLEIQRTEQGDSAMYLCASARDREQYFGPGTRLTVT.

The chain carries TRBV12-3 or TRBV12-4 and TRBJ2-1; D perhaps matches TRBD1 (6 bases). The CDR3 is made up of 13 amino acids. Trimming took 6 bases from V and 10 from J, leaving 16 bases between them. CDR3 region: CASSHDRMREQFF. DNA for the CDR3: TGTGCCAGCAGCCATGACAGGATGCGCGAGCAGTTCTTC.

V is TRBV20-1 and J is TRBJ2-3; D is possibly TRBD1 (6 bases). This CDR3 contains 18 residues. Trimming shortened V by 3 bases and J by 5 bases, and 27 bases separated the two germline ends. Germline V gene data show CDR1 as DFQATT and CDR2 as SNEGSKA (reference sequence). The CDR3 loop reads CSASDLRGQALSRDTQYF. CDR3 DNA: TGCAGTGCTAGTGACCTCCGGGGACAAGCACTATCTAGAGATACGCAGTATTTT.

This clone was seen a handful of times. The gene calls are TRBV7-2 and TRBJ2-7, with D perhaps TRBD2 (5 bases). This CDR3 is 15 amino acids long. Per the germline V gene, CDR1 is SGHTA and CDR2 is FQGNSA. The V and J ends lost 4 bases and 4 bases respectively, with 17 bases between them. For the CDR3, the DNA is TGTGCCAGCAGCTCCGGGGTAGAGTCGCTTTACGAGCAGTACTTC. Amino acid sequence: CASSSGVESLYEQYF.

The chain employs TRBV23-1 and TRBJ1-4; D is possibly TRBD1 (5 bases). TRBV23-1 counts as an open reading frame of uncertain function. The CDR3 is 20 amino acids. Deletions cut 1 base from V and 8 bases from J, with 29 bases between. The CDR3 DNA reads as TGCGCCAGCAGTCAATGGTTACCCAACAGGTGCCTAAGTGTTGGGGAAAAACTGTTTTTT. It encodes CASSQWLPNRCLSVGEKLFF.

V gene TRBV4-1 combines with J gene TRBJ1-2; a weak D match, TRBD1 (5 bases). The germline V and J ends were trimmed by 1 base and 3 bases, with 12 bases remaining between them. This CDR3 comprises 15 residues. Germline values: CDR1 MGHRA, CDR2 YSYEKL. The CDR3 coding sequence is TGCGCCAGCAGCCAAGGGTCCCAGGGAGACTATGGCTACACCTTC. Protein sequence: CASSQGSQGDYGYTF.

The rearrangement links TRBV7-9 to TRBJ1-2; no definite D call. V was shortened by 1 base and J by 8 bases, with 8 bases between the two germline ends. Germline V lookup: CDR1 SEHNR, CDR2 FQNEAQ (reference sequence). The CDR3 extends over 12 amino acids. CDR3: CASSLDGVGYTF. As DNA, the CDR3 is TGTGCCAGCAGCTTAGACGGAGTCGGCTACACCTTC.

This chain joins TRBV19 and TRBJ1-2; no reliable D call. CDR1 is LNHDA, CDR2 SQIVND, per germline (reference sequence). CDR3 size: 13 residues. The V and J ends lost 3 bases and 6 bases respectively, with 11 bases between them. CDR3 protein: CASSIPPWNGYTF. CDR3 coding DNA: TGTGCCAGTAGTATCCCCCCATGGAATGGCTACACCTTC.

The sample holds one count of this clone. The V and J genes are TRBV11-2 and TRBJ2-5; D perhaps matches TRBD2 (7 bases). The V gene lost 2 bases and the J gene lost 5 bases, with 18 bases spanning the gap. Germline V CDR1 and CDR2: SGHAT, FQNNGV. The CDR3 loop spans 16 amino acids. CDR3 in amino acids: CASSLNKGGARETQYF. As DNA, the CDR3 is TGTGCCAGCAGCTTAAACAAGGGGGGGGCCAGGGAGACCCAGTACTTC.

The chain employs TRBV20-1 and TRBJ2-1; D gene uncertain. Trimming took off 3 bases at V and 0 bases at J, with 9 bases between the two ends. The CDR3 totals 14 residues. Germline V gene sequence: CDR1 DFQATT, CDR2 SNEGSKA (reference sequence). CDR3 in amino acids: CSASPRSSYNEQFF. The CDR3 nucleotides read TGCAGTGCTAGTCCCAGGAGCTCCTACAATGAGCAGTTCTTC.

The chain is built from TRBV19 and TRBJ1-2, with D maybe TRBD1 (5 bases). There are 13 residues in the CDR3. CDR1 is LNHDA, CDR2 SQIVND, per germline (reference sequence). V was clipped by 3 bases and J by 2 bases, with 7 bases between them. CDR3 coding DNA: TGTGCCAGTAGTATCCCAGGGAACTATGGCTACACCTTC. Its protein product is CASSIPGNYGYTF.

This clone was counted only a few times. The chain has TRBV2 and TRBJ2-7, with no clear D. V dropped 8 bases and J dropped 2 bases, with 10 bases sitting between them. This CDR3 region has 12 residues. Per the germline V gene, CDR1 is SNHLY and CDR2 is FYNNEI. CDR3 protein: CASGIGPYEQYF. CDR3 in DNA: TGTGCCAGCGGTATCGGTCCCTACGAGCAGTACTTC.

Here the CDR3 reads CASSISGGITDTQYF. CDR3 bases: TGTGCCAGCAGTATAAGCGGGGGGATCACAGATACGCAGTATTTT. The chain is built from TRBV27 and TRBJ2-3; 9 nucleotides agree with TRBD2. J was trimmed by 2 bases and V by 5 bases; bases with no gene match: 5. CDR3 size: 15 residues. The germline V gene encodes CDR1 MNHEY and CDR2 SMNVEV (reference sequence).

The genes are TRBV6-1 and TRBJ2-7, with 8 bases that match TRBD2. Trimming cost V 3 bases and J 3 bases; bases outside gene matches: 4. Germline V gene data show CDR1 as MNHNS and CDR2 as SASEGT. The CDR3 is made up of 14 amino acids. The CDR3 protein is CASSDRAGGYEQYF. Written as DNA, the CDR3 is TGTGCCAGCAGTGATCGCGCGGGGGGCTACGAGCAGTACTTC.

This clone is a singleton in its sample. This chain links TRBV3-1 (or the pseudogene TRBV3-2) with TRBJ1-2; no clear D. Germline V gives CDR1 LGHDT, CDR2 YNNKEL (reference sequence). With 2 bases removed from V and 8 bases from J, the gap between germline ends came to 12 bases. There are 13 residues in the CDR3. The CDR3 here is CASSQPSFGGYTF. The CDR3 DNA is TGTGCCAGCAGCCAACCCTCCTTTGGAGGCTACACCTTC.

The genes are TRBV19 and TRBJ1-1, with TRBD1 as a possible D gene (6 bases). Germline V gives CDR1 LNHDA, CDR2 SQIVND (reference sequence). V lost 4 bases to trimming and J lost 0 bases, with 12 bases between them. This CDR3 has 15 amino acids. The CDR3 reads CASSTGAFMNTEAFF. In DNA, the CDR3 is TGTGCCAGTAGTACAGGGGCTTTCATGAACACTGAAGCTTTCTTT.

This chain uses TRBV2 with TRBJ1-2; D possibly corresponds to TRBD1 (5 bases). Germline V CDR1 and CDR2: SNHLY, FYNNEI. The CDR3 has 12 amino acids. The V gene lost 8 bases and the J gene lost 4 bases, with 11 bases spanning the gap. The CDR3 nucleotides are TGTGCCAGCGTTGGGGGTAGCTATGGCTACACCTTC. Amino acids: CASVGGSYGYTF.

J is TRBJ2-2 and V is TRBV27; 16 nucleotides align to TRBD2. The germline V gene encodes CDR1 MNHEY and CDR2 SMNVEV (reference sequence). There are 20 residues in the CDR3. J was trimmed by 1 base and V by 6 bases; bases with no gene match: 11. DNA of the CDR3: TGTGCCAGCAGGATAATGTGGGGACTAGCGGGGGGGCTGAACACCGGGGAGCTGTTTTTT. Its translation: CASRIMWGLAGGLNTGELFF.

This clone was detected once. The chain is built from TRBV7-9 and TRBJ2-5, with D unresolved. Germline V gene data show CDR1 as SEHNR and CDR2 as FQNEAQ (reference sequence). This CDR3 spans 14 amino acids. Deletions cut 2 bases from V and 2 bases from J, with 9 bases between. The CDR3 DNA reads TGTGCCAGCAGCTTATCGACATTTCAAGAGACCCAGTACTTC. Its translation is CASSLSTFQETQYF. Variable domain in full (rest from reference TRBV7-9 and TRBJ2-5): DTGVSQNPRHKITKRGQNVTFRCDPISEHNRLYWYRQTLGQGPEFLTYFQNEAQLEKSRLLSDRFSAERPKGSFSTLEIQRTEQGDSAMYLCASSLSTFQETQYFGPGTRLLVL.

J is TRBJ2-7 and V is TRBV19, with D uncertain. CDR1 LNHDA and CDR2 SQIVND come from the germline V gene (reference sequence). V was trimmed by 4 bases and J by 5 bases, leaving 12 bases between them. There are 13 residues in the CDR3. The CDR3 coding sequence is TGTGCCAGTAGTACTCGAAGTTGGGACGAGCAGTACTTC. Its protein product is CASSTRSWDEQYF.

This clone appeared once. The J gene is TRBJ1-1, the V gene TRBV6-5; maybe TRBD1 (6 bases). Germline CDR1 reads MNHEY; CDR2 reads SVGAGI. The CDR3 has 15 residues. V lost 2 bases, J lost 0 bases, and 10 bases lay in between. The CDR3 DNA is TGTGCCAGCAGTTACGGGGGCAGAATGAACACTGAAGCTTTCTTT. Translation gives CASSYGGRMNTEAFF.

The chain uses TRBV20-1 and TRBJ2-3; 7 nucleotides match TRBD2. CDR3 size: 13 residues. Unmatched junction bases numbered 4, after V lost 4 bases and J lost 3 bases. Germline-derived CDR1 and CDR2 are DFQATT and SNEGSKA (reference sequence). CDR3 loop: CSANEGGTDTQYF. The DNA of the CDR3 is TGCAGTGCTAATGAGGGAGGGACAGATACGCAGTATTTT.

The V call is TRBV24-1, the J call TRBJ2-3; D remains unclear. Trimming pared 7 bases from V and 2 bases from J, leaving 9 bases between. This CDR3 region has 13 residues. In germline, CDR1 is KGHDR, CDR2 SFDVKD. The CDR3 nucleotides are TGTGCCACCAGCCCCCAGGACACAGATACGCAGTATTTT. Translated, it gives CATSPQDTDTQYF.

The V and J genes are TRBV30 and TRBJ2-3; 7 bases agree with TRBD1. This CDR3 spans 15 amino acids. The germline V gene encodes CDR1 GTSNPN and CDR2 SVGIG (reference sequence). Germline trimming cut 3 bases from V and 3 bases from J; bases unmatched to any gene: 9. DNA for the CDR3: TGTGCCTGGAGGTCTGACAGGGTTGGTACAGATACGCAGTATTTT. Translating it yields CAWRSDRVGTDTQYF.